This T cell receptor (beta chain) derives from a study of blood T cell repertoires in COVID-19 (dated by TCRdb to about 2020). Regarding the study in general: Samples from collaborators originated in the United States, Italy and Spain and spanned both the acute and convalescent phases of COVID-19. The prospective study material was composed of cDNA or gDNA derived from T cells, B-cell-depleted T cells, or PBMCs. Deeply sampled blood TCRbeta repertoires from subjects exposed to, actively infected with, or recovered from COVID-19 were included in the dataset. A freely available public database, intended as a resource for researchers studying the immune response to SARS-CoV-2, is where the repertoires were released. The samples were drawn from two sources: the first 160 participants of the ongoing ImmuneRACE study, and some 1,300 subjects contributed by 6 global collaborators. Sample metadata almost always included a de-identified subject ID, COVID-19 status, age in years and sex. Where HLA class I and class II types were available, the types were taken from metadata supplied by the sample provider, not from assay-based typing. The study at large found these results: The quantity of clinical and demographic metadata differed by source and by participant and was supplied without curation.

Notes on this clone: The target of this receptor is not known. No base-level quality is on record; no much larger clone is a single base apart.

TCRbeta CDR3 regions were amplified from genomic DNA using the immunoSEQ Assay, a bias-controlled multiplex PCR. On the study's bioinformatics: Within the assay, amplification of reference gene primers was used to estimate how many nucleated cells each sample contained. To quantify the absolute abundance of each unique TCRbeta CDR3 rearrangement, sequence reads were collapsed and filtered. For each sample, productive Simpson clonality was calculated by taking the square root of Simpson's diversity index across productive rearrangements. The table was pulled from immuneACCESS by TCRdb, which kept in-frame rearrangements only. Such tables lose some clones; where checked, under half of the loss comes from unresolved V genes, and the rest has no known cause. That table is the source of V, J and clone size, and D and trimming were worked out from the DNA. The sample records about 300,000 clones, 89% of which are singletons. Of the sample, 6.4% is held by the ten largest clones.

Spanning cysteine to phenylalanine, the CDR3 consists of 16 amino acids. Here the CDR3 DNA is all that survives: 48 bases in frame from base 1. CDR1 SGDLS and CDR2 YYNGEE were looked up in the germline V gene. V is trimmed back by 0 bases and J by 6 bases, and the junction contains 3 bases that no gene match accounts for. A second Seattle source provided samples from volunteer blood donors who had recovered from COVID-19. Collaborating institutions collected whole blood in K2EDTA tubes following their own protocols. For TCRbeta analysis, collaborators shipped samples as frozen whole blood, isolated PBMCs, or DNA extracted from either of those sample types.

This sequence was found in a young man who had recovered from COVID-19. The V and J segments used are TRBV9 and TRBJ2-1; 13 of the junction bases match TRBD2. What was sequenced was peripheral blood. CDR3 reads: CASSVGWTSGSNEQFF. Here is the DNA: TGTGCCAGCAGCGTAGGTTGGACTAGCGGGAGCAATGAGCAGTTCTTC.